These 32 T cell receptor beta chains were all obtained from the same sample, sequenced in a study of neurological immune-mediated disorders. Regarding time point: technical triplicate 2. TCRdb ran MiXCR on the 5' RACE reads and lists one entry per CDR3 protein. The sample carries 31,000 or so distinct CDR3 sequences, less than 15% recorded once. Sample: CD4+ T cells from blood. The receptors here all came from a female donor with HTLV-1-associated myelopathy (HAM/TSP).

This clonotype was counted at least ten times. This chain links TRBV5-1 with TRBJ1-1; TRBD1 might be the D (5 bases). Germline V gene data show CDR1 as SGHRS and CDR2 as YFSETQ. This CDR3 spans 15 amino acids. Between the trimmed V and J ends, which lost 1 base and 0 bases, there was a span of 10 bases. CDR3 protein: CASSLRAGLNTEAFF. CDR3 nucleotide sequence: TGCGCCAGCAGCTTGCGAGCAGGGTTGAACACTGAAGCTTTCTTT. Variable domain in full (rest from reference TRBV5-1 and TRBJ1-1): KAGVTQTPRYLIKTRGQQVTLSCSPISGHRSVSWYQQTPGQGLQFLFEYFSETQRNKGNFPGRFSGRQFSNSRSEMNVSTLELGDSALYLCASSLRAGLNTEAFFGQGTRLTVV.

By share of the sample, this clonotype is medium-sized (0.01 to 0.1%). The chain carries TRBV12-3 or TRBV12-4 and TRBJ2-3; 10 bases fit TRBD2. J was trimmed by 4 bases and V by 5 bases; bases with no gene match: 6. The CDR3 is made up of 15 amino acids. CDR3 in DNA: TGTGCCAGCAGTGCCCAGCGGGGGGGCTCAGATACGCAGTATTTT. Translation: CASSAQRGGSDTQYF.

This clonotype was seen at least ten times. The chain's CDR3 is CASGLVETQYF. CDR3 bases: TGCGCCAGCGGCCTGGTGGAGACCCAGTACTTC. The chain links TRBV10-2 to TRBJ2-5; D not resolved. Trimming took off 8 bases at V and 5 bases at J, with 9 bases between the two ends. The CDR3 is made up of 11 amino acids. The V gene's germline CDR1 is WSHSY and CDR2 SAAADI.

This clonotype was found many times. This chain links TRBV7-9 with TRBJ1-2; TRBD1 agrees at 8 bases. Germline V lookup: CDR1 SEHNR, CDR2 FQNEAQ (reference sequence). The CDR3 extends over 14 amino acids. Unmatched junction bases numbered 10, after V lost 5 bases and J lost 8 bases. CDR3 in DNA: TGTGCCAGCAGCCGATCGGACAGGGATCAAGGCTACACCTTC. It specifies CASSRSDRDQGYTF.

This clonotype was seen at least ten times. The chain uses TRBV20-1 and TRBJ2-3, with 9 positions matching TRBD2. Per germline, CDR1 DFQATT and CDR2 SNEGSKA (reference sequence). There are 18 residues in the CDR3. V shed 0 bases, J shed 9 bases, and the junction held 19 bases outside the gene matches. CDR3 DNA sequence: TGCAGTGCTAGAGATCGTGTGAGAGCGGGAGGAGGTAGTGGCACGCAGTATTTT. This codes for CSARDRVRAGGGSGTQYF.

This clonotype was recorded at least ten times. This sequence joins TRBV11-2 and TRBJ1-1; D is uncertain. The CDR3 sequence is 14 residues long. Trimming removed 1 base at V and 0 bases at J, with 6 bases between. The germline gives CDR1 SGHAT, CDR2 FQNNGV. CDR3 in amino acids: CASSLASMNTEAFF. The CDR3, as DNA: TGTGCCAGCAGCTTAGCTTCTATGAACACTGAAGCTTTCTTT.

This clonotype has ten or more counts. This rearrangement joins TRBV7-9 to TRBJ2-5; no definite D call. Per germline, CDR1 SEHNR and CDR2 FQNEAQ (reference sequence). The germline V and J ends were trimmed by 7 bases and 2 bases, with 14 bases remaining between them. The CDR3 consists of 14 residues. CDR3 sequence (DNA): TGTGCCAGCACCCACCCGAGCTTTCAAGAGACCCAGTACTTC. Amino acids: CASTHPSFQETQYF.

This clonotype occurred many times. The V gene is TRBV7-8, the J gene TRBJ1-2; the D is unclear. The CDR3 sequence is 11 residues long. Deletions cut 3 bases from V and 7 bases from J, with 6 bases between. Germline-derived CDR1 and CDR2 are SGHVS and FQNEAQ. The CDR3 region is CASSFAGGYTF. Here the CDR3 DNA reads TGTGCCAGCAGCTTTGCTGGTGGCTACACCTTC.

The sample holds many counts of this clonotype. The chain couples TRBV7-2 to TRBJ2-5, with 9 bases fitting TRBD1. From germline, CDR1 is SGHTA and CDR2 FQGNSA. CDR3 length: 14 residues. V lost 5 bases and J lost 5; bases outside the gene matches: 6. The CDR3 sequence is CASSITGGRETQYF. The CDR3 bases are TGTGCCAGCAGCATAACAGGGGGCCGTGAGACCCAGTACTTC.

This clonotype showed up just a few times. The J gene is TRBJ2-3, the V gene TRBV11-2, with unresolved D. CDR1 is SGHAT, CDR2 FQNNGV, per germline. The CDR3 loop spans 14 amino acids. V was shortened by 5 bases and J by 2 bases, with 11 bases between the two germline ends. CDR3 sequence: CASSLRTNTDTQYF. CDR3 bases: TGTGCCAGCAGCCTTAGGACGAACACAGATACGCAGTATTTT.

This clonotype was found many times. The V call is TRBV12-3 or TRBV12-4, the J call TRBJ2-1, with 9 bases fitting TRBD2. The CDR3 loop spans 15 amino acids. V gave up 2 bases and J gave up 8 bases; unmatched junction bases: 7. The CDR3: CASSLRRGGFYEQFF. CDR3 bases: TGTGCCAGCAGTTTAAGGCGGGGGGGCTTCTATGAGCAGTTCTTC.

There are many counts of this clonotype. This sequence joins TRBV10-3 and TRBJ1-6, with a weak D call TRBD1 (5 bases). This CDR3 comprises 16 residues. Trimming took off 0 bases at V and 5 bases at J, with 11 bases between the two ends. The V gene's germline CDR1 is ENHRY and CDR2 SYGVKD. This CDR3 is CAISESAGYHNSPLHF. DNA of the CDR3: TGTGCCATCAGTGAGTCGGCAGGGTATCATAATTCACCCCTCCACTTT.

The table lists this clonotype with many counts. The CDR3 spells CASSLAGRAIDTQYF. The CDR3 DNA reads as TGTGCCAGCAGCTTAGCCGGGAGGGCGATAGATACGCAGTATTTT. The genes are TRBV7-2 and TRBJ2-3; 8 nucleotides line up with TRBD2. The ends lost 0 bases at V and 5 bases at J; junction bases unmatched: 4. From germline, CDR1 is SGHTA and CDR2 FQGNSA. This CDR3 has 15 residues.

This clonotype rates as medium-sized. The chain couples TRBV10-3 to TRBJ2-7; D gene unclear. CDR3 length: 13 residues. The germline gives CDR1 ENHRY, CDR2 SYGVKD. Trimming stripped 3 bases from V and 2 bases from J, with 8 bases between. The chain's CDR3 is CAISDPMTYEQYF. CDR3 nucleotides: TGTGCCATCAGTGACCCCATGACCTACGAGCAGTACTTC.

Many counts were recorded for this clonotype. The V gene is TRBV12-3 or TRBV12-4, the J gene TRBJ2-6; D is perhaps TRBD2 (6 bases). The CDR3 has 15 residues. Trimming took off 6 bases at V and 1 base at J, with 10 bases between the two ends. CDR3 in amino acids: CASSRAGSGANVLTF. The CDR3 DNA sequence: TGTGCCAGCAGCAGGGCGGGATCTGGGGCCAACGTCCTGACTTTC.

CDR3 in amino acids: CSVYRRAGEQYV. The CDR3 DNA reads as TGCAGCGTTTATCGAAGGGCAGGAGAGCAGTACGTC. The rearrangement uses TRBV29-1 and TRBJ2-7; D not resolved. The V end lost 5 bases, the J end lost 7 bases, and 15 bases lay between the germline ends. Germline CDR1 and CDR2: SQVTM and ANQGSEA. This CDR3 has 12 amino acids.

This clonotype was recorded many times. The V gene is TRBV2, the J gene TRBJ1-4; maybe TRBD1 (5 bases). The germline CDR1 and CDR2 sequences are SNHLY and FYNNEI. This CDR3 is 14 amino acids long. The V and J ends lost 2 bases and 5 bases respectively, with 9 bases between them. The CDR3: CASSEWDGNEKLFF. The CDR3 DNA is TGTGCCAGCAGTGAATGGGACGGGAATGAAAAACTGTTTTTT.

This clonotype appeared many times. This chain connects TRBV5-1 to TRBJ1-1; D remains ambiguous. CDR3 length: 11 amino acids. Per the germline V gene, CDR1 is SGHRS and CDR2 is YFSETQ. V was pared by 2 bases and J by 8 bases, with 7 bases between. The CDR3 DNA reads TGCGCCAGCAGCTTTGGGAGAGAAGCTTTCTTT. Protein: CASSFGREAFF.

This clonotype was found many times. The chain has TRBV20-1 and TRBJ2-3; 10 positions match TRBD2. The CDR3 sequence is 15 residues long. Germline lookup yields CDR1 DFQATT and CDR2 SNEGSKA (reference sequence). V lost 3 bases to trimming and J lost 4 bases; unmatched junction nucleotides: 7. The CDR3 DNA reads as TGCAGTGCTAGTGGGCTAGCGGGAGCACCAGATACGCAGTATTTT. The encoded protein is CSASGLAGAPDTQYF.

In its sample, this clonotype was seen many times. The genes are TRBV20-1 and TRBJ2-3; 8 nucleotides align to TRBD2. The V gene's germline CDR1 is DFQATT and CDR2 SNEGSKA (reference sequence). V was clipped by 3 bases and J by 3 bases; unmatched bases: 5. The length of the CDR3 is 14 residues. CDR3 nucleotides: TGCAGTGCTAGTGTGTTAGCGGGGACAGATACGCAGTATTTT. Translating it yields CSASVLAGTDTQYF.

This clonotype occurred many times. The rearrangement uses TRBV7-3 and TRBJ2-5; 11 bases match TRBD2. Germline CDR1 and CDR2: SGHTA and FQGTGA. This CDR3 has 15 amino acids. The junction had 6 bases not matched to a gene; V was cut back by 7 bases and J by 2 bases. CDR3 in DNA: TGTGCCAGCATCCCGACTAGCGGGGCACAAGAGACCCAGTACTTC. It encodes CASIPTSGAQETQYF.

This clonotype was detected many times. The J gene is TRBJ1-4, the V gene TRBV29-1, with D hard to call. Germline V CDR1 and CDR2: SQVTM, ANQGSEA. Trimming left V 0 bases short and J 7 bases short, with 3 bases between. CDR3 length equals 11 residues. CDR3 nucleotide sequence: TGCAGCGTTGAAGAGGGTGAAAAACTGTTTTTT. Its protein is CSVEEGEKLFF.

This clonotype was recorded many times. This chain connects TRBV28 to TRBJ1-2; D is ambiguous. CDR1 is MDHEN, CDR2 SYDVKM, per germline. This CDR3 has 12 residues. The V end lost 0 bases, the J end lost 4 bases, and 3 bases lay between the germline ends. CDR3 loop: CASSLWPYGYTF. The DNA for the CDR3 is TGTGCCAGCAGTTTATGGCCCTATGGCTACACCTTC.

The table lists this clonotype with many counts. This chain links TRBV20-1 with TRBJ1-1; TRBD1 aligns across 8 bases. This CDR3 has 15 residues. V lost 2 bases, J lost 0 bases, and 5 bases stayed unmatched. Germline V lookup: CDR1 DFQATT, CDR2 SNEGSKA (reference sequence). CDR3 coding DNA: TGCAGTGCTAGACCGACGACAGGGGTGAACACTGAAGCTTTCTTT. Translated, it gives CSARPTTGVNTEAFF.

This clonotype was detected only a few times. The chain's CDR3 is CASSPPLAGVRSYNEQFF. The CDR3 DNA reads TGTGCCAGCTCACCACCACTAGCGGGAGTACGGTCCTACAATGAGCAGTTCTTC. This chain links TRBV18 with TRBJ2-1; 11 bases are shared with TRBD2. The V segment lost 0 bases and the J segment 1 base; nucleotides outside the gene matches: 5. Germline V gene data show CDR1 as KGHSH and CDR2 as LQKENI. The length of the CDR3 is 18 residues.

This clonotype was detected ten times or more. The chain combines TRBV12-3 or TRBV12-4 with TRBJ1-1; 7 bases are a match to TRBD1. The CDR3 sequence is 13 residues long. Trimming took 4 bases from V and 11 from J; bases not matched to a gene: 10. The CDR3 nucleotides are TGTGCCAGCAGTTACAACAGGGGAGTCTTTGCTTTCTTT. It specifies CASSYNRGVFAFF.

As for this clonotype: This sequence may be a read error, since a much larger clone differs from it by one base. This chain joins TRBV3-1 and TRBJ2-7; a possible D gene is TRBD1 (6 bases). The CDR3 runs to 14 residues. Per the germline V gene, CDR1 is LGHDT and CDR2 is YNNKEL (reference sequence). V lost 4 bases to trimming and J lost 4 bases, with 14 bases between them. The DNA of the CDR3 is TGTGCCAGCAGCCCCTGGGACATGGGATACGAGCAGTACTTC. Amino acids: CASSPWDMGYEQYF.

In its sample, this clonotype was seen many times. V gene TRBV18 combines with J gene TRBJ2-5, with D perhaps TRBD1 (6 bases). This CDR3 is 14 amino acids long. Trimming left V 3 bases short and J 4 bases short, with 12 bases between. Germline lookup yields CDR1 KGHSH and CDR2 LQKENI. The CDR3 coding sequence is TGTGCCAGCTCACCTACAGGGTTTCGAGAGACCCAGTACTTC. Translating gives CASSPTGFRETQYF.

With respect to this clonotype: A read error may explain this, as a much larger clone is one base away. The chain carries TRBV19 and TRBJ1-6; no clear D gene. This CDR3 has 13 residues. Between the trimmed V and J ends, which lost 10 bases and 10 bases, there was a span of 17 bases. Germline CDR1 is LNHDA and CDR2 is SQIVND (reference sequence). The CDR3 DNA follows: TGTGCCAATGAGGACCGGGCAAACTCACCCCTCCACTTT. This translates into CANEDRANSPLHF.

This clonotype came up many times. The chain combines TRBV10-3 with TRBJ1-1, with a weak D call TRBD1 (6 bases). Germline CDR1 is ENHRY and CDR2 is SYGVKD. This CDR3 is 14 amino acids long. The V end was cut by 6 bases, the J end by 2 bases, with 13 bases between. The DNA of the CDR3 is TGTGCCATCAGGGGGGGCCAGGAAAACACTGAAGCTTTCTTT. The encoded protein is CAIRGGQENTEAFF.

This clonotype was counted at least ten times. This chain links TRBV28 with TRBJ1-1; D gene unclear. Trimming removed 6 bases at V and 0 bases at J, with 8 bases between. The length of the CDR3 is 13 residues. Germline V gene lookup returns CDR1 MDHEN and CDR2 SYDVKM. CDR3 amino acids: CASRLYMNTEAFF. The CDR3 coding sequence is TGTGCCAGCAGGCTATACATGAACACTGAAGCTTTCTTT.

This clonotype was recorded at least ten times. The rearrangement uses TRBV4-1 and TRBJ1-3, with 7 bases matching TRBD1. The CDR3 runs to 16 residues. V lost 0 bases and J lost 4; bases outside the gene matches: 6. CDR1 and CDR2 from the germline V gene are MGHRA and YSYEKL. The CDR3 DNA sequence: TGCGCCAGCAGCCAAGATCCGGGACAGCACGGAAACACCATATATTTT. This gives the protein CASSQDPGQHGNTIYF.